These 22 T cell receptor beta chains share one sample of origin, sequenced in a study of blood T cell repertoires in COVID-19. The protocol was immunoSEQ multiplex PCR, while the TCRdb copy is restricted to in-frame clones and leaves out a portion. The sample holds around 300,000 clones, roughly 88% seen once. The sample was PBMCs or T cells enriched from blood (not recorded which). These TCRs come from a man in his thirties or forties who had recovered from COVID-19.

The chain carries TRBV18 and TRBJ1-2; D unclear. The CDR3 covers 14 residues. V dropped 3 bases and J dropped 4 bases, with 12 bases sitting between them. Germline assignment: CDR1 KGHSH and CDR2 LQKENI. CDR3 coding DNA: TGTGCCAGCTCACCTGGCCGGAGCCTCTATGGCTACACCTTC. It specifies CASSPGRSLYGYTF.

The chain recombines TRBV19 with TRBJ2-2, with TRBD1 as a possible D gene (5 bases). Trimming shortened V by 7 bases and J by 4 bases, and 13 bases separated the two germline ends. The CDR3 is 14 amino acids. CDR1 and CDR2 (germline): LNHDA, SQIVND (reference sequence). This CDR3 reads CASKDRRATGELFF. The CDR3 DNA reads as TGTGCCAGTAAGGACCGCAGGGCCACCGGGGAGCTGTTTTTT.

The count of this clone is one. CDR3 sequence: CATSPRDRGNEKLFF. The CDR3 DNA is TGTGCCACCAGCCCCCGGGACAGGGGTAATGAAAAACTGTTTTTT. The genes are TRBV15 and TRBJ1-4, with TRBD1 matching over 10 bases. CDR3 length: 15 residues. V shed 5 bases and J 4 bases; nucleotides not matched to a gene: 4. CDR1 is LNHNV, CDR2 YYDKDF, per germline (reference sequence).

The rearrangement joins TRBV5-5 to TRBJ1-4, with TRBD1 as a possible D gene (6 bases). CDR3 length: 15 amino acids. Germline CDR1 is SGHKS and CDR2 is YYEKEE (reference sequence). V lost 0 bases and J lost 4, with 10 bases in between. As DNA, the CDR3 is TGTGCCAGCAGCTTGGGGACAGCAAATAATGAAAAACTGTTTTTT. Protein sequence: CASSLGTANNEKLFF.

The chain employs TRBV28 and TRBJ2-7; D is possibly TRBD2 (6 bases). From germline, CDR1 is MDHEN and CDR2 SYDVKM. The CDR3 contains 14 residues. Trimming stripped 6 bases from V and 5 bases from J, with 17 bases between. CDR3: CASRQLGGTHEQYF. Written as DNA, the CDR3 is TGTGCCAGCAGGCAACTCGGAGGGACCCACGAGCAGTACTTC.

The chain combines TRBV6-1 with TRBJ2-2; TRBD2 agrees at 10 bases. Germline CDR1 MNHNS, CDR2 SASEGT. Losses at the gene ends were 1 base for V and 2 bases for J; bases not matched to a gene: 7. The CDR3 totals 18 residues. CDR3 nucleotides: TGTGCCAGCAGTGAAGTGCTGATAGCGGGGGGAAACACCGGGGAGCTGTTTTTT. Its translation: CASSEVLIAGGNTGELFF.

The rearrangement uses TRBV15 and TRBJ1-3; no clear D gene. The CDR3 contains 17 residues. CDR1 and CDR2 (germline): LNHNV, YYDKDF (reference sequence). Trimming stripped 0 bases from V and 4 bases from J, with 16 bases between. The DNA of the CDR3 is TGTGCCACCAGCAGAGATGGATTAGAGCCGGGAGGAAACACCATATATTTT. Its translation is CATSRDGLEPGGNTIYF.

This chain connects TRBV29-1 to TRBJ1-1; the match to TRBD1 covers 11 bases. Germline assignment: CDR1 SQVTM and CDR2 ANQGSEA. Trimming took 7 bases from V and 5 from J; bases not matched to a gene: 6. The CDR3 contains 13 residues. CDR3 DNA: TGCAGCGCCCCGGGACAGGGGGAGACTGAAGCTTTCTTT. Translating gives CSAPGQGETEAFF. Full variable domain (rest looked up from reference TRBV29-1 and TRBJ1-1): SAVISQKPSRDICQRGTSLTIQCQVDSQVTMMFWYRQQPGQSLTLIATANQGSEATYESGFVIDKFPISRPNLTFSTLTVSNMSPEDSSIYLCSAPGQGETEAFFGQGTRLTVV.

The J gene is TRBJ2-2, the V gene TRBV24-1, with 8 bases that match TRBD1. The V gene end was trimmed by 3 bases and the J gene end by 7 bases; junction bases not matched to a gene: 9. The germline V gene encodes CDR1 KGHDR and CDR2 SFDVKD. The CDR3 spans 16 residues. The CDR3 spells CATSDRTGPGVGELFF. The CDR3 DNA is TGTGCCACCAGTGATCGGACAGGGCCTGGGGTCGGGGAGCTGTTTTTT.

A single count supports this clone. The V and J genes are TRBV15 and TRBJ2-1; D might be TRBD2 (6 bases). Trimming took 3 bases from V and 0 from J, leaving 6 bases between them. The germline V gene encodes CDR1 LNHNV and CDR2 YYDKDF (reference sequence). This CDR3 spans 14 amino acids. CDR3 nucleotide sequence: TGTGCCACCAGCAGGGGGGGCTCCTACAATGAGCAGTTCTTC. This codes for CATSRGGSYNEQFF.

The CDR3 coding sequence is TGTGCCAGCAGTGAAGCAGGGGCAGGGCATTATAGCAATCAGCCCCAGCATTTT. The encoded protein is CASSEAGAGHYSNQPQHF. The chain joins TRBV2 to TRBJ1-5, with a possible D match to TRBD1 (5 bases). The germline gives CDR1 SNHLY, CDR2 FYNNEI. V lost 0 bases to trimming and J lost 0 bases, with 15 bases between them. The CDR3 is made up of 18 amino acids.

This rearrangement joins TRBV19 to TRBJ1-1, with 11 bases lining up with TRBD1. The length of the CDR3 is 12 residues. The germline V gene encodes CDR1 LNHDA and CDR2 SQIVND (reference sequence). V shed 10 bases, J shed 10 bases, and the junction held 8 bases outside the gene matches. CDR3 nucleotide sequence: TGTGCCACCGCGGACAGGGGGCATACAGCTTTCTTT. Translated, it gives CATADRGHTAFF. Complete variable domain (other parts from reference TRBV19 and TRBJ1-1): DGGITQSPKYLFRKEGQNVTLSCEQNLNHDAMYWYRQDPGQGLRLIYYSQIVNDFQKGDIAEGYSVSREKKESFPLTVTSAQKNPTAFYLCATADRGHTAFFGQGTRLTVV.

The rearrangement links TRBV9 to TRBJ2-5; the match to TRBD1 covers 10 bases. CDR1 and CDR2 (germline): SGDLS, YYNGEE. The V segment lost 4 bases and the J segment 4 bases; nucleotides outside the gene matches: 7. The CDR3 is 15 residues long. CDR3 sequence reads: CASSYPGQGRETQYF. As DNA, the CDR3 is TGTGCCAGCAGCTACCCGGGACAGGGGAGAGAGACCCAGTACTTC. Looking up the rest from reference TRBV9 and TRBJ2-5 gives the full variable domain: DSGVTQTPKHLITATGQRVTLRCSPRSGDLSVYWYQQSLDQGLQFLIQYYNGEERAKGNILERFSAQQFPDLHSELNLSSLELGDSALYFCASSYPGQGRETQYFGPGTRLLVL.

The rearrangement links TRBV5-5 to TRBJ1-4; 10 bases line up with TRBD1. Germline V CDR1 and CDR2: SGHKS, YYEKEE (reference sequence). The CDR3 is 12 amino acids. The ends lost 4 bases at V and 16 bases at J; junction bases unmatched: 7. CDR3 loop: CASSVGQGEGFF. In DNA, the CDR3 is TGTGCCAGCAGCGTCGGACAGGGGGAAGGGTTTTTT.

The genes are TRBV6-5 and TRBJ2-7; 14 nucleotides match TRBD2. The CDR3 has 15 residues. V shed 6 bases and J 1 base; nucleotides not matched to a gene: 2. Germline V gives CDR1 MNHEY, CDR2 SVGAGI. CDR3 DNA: TGTGCCAGCAGGGGACTAGCGGGGGCTTCCTACGAGCAGTACTTC. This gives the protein CASRGLAGASYEQYF.

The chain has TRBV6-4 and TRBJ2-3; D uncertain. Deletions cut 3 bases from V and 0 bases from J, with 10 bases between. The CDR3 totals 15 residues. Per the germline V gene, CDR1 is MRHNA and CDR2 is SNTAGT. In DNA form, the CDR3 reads TGTGCCAGCAGTGAAGCGCCCGGTAGCACAGATACGCAGTATTTT. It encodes CASSEAPGSTDTQYF.

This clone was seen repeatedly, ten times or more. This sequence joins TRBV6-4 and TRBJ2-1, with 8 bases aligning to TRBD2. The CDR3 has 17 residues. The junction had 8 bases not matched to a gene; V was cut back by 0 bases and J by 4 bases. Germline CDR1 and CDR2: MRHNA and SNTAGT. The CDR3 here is CASSDSPGGGGYNEQFF. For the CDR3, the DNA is TGTGCCAGCAGTGACTCACCGGGGGGGGGAGGTTACAATGAGCAGTTCTTC.

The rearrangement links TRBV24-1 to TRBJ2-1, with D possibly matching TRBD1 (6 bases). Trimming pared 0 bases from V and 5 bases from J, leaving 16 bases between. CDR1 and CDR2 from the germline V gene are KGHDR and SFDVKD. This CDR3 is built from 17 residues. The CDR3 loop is CATSDLTGSGTNNEQFF. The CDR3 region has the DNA TGTGCCACCAGTGATTTGACAGGGTCCGGGACCAACAATGAGCAGTTCTTC.

The CDR3 reads CAWSVGRGRPQHF. In DNA form, the CDR3 reads TGTGCCTGGAGTGTAGGTAGGGGCAGGCCCCAGCATTTT. The chain employs TRBV30 and TRBJ1-5, with D possibly TRBD1 on 5 matching bases. V dropped 0 bases and J dropped 9 bases, with 12 bases sitting between them. CDR1 GTSNPN and CDR2 SVGIG come from the germline V gene (reference sequence). The CDR3 sequence is 13 residues long. Supplemented by reference TRBV30 and TRBJ1-5, the full variable domain reads SQTIHQWPATLVQPVGSPLSLECTVEGTSNPNLYWYRQAAGRGLQLLFYSVGIGQISSEVPQNLSASRPQDRQFILSSKKLLLSDSGFYLCAWSVGRGRPQHFGDGTRLSIL.

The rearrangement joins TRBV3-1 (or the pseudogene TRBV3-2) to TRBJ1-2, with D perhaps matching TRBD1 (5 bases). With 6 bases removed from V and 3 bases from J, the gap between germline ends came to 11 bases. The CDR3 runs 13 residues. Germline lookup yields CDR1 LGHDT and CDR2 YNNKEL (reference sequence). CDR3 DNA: TGTGCCAGCAGACCCCAGGGCGACTATGGCTACACCTTC. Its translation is CASRPQGDYGYTF.

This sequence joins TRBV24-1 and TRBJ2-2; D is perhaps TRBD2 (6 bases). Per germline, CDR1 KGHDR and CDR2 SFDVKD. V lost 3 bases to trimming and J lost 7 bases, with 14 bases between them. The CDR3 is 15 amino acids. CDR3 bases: TGTGCCACCAGTGATCCCGAGGAGGGCGTCGGGGAGCTGTTTTTT. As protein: CATSDPEEGVGELFF.

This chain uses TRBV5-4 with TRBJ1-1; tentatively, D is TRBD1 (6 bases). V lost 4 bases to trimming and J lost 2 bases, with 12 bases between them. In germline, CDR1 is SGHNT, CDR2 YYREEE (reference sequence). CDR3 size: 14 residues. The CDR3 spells CASSAGTLNTEAFF. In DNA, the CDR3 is TGTGCCAGCAGCGCCGGGACACTTAACACTGAAGCTTTCTTT.